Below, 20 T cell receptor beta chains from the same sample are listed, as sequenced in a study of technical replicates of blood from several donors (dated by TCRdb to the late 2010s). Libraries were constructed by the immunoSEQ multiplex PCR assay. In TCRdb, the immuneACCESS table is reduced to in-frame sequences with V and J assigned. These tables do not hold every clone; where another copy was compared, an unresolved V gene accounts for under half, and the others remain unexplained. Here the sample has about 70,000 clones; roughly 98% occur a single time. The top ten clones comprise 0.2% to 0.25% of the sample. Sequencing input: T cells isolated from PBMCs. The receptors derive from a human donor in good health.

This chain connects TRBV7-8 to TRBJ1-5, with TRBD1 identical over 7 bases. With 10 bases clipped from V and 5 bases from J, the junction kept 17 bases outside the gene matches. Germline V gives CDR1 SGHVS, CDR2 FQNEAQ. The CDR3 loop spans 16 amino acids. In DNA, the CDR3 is TGTGCCACCCACCCAAGACAGGGTTTGATTCATCAGCCCCAGCATTTT. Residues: CATHPRQGLIHQPQHF.

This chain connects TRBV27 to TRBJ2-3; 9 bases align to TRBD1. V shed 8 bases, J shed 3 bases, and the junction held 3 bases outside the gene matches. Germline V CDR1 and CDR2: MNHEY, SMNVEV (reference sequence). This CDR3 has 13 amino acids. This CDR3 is CASSGTGTDTQYF. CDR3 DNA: TGTGCCAGCTCCGGGACAGGGACAGATACGCAGTATTTT.

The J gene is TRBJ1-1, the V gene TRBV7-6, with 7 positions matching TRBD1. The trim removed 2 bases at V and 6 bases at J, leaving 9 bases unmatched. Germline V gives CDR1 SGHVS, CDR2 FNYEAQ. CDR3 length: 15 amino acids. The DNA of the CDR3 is TGTGCCAGCAGCTTAACCCTCAGGGGGTCCCCTGAAGCTTTCTTT. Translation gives CASSLTLRGSPEAFF.

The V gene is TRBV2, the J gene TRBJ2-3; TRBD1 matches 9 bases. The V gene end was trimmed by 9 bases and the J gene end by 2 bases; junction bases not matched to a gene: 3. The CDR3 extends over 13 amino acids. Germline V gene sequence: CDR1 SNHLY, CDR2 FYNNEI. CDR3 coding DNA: TGTGCCAGGGGACAGGGCACCACAGATACGCAGTATTTT. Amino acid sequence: CARGQGTTDTQYF.

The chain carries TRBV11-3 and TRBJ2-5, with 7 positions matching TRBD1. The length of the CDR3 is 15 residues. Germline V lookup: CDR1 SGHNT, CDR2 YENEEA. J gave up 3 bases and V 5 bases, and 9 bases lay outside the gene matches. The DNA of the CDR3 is TGTGCCAGCAGCCCGGGACAGTATTCCGAAGAGACCCAGTACTTC. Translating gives CASSPGQYSEETQYF. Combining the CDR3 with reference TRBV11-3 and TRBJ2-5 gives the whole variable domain EAGVVQSPRYKIIEKKQPVAFWCNPISGHNTLYWYLQNLGQGPELLIRYENEEAVDDSQLPKDRFSAERLKGVDSTLKIQPAELGDSAVYLCASSPGQYSEETQYFGPGTRLLVL.

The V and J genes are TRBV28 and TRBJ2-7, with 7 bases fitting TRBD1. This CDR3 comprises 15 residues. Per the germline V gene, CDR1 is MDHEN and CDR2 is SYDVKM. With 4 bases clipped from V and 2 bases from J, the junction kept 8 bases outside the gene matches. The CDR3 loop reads CASSSTGESPYEQYF. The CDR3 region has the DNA TGTGCCAGCAGTTCTACAGGGGAGAGTCCCTACGAGCAGTACTTC.

This CDR3 is CASSVPWGGPGGELFF. DNA of the CDR3: TGTGCCAGCAGCGTCCCTTGGGGAGGGCCAGGCGGGGAGCTGTTTTTT. This chain uses TRBV9 with TRBJ2-2; TRBD2 matches at 7 bases. Losses at the gene ends were 2 bases for V and 7 bases for J; bases not matched to a gene: 11. CDR3 length: 16 amino acids. Germline loops: CDR1 SGDLS, CDR2 YYNGEE.

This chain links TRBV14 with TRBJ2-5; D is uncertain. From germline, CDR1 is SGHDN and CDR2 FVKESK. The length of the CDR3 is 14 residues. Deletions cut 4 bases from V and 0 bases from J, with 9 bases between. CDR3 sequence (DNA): TGTGCCAGCAGCCTCGTCGTTTACCAAGAGACCCAGTACTTC. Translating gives CASSLVVYQETQYF. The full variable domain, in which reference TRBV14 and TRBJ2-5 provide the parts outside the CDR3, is EAGVTQFPSHSVIEKGQTVTLRCDPISGHDNLYWYRRVMGKEIKFLLHFVKESKQDESGMPNNRFLAERTGGTYSTLKVQPAELEDSGVYFCASSLVVYQETQYFGPGTRLLVL.

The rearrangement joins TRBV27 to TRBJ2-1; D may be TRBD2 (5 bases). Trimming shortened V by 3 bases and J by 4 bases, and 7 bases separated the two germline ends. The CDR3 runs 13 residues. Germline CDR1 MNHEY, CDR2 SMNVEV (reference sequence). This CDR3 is CASSFRGYNEQFF. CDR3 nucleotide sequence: TGTGCCAGCAGTTTTCGGGGATACAATGAGCAGTTCTTC.

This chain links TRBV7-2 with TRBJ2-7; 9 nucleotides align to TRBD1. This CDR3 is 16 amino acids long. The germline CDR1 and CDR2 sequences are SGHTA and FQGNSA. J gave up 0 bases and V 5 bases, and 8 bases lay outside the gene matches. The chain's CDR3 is CASSLRTGDNSYEQYF. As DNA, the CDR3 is TGTGCCAGCAGCCTCAGGACAGGGGACAACTCCTACGAGCAGTACTTC.

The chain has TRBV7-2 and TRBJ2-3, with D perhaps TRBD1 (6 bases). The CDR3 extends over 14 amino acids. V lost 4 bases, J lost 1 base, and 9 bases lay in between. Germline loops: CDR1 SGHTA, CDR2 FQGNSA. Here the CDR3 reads CASSSWTGTDTQYF. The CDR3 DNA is TGTGCCAGCAGCTCATGGACAGGCACAGATACGCAGTATTTT.

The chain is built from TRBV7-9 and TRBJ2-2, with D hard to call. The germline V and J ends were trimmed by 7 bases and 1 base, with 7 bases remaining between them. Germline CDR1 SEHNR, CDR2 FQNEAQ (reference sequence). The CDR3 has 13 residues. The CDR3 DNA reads TGTGCCAGCAAAGCCGGGAACACCGGGGAGCTGTTTTTT. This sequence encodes CASKAGNTGELFF.

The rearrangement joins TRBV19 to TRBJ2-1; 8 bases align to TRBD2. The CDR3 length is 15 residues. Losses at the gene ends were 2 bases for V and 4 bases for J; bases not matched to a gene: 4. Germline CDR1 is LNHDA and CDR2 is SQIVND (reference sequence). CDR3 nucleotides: TGTGCCAGTAGTATACCGGGAGGGCCTTACAATGAGCAGTTCTTC. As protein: CASSIPGGPYNEQFF.

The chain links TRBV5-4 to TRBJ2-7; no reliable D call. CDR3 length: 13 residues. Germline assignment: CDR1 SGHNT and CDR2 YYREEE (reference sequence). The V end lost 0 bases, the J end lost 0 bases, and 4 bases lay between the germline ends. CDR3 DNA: TGTGCCAGCAGCTTGGCTAGCTCCTACGAGCAGTACTTC. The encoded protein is CASSLASSYEQYF.

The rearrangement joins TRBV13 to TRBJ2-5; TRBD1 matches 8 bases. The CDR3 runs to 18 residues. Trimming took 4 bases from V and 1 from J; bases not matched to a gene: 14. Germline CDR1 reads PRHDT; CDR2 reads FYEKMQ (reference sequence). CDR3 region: CASSSSRDRWAFQETQYF. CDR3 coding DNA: TGTGCCAGCAGCTCGTCCCGGGACAGGTGGGCCTTCCAAGAGACCCAGTACTTC. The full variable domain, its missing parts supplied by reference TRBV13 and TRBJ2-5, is AAGVIQSPRHLIKEKRETATLKCYPIPRHDTVYWYQQGPGQDPQFLISFYEKMQSDKGSIPDRFSAQQFSDYHSELNMSSLELGDSALYFCASSSSRDRWAFQETQYFGPGTRLLVL.

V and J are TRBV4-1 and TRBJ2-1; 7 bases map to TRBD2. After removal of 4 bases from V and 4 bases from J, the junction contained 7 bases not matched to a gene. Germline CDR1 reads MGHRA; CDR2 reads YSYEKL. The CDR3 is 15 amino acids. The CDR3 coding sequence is TGCGCCAGCAGCCTGGGTCGGCGGGAGTACAATGAGCAGTTCTTC. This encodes CASSLGRREYNEQFF.

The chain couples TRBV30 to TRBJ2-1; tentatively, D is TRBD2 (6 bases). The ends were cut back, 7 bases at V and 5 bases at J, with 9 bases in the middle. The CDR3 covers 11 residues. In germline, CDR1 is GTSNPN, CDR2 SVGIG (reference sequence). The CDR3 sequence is CASRGDNEQFF. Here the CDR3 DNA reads TGTGCCTCGCGCGGGGACAATGAGCAGTTCTTC.

CDR3 protein: CASSASGTSGSYEQYF. CDR3 nucleotide sequence: TGTGCCAGCAGCGCCTCCGGGACTAGCGGCTCCTACGAGCAGTACTTC. V gene TRBV9 combines with J gene TRBJ2-7; 11 nucleotides agree with TRBD2. The V and J ends lost 3 bases and 0 bases, in that order; junction bases with no gene match: 5. This CDR3 has 16 residues. Germline values: CDR1 SGDLS, CDR2 YYNGEE.

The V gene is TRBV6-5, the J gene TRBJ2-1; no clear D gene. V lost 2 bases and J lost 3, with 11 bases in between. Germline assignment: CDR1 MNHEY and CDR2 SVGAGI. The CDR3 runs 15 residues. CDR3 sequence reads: CASSYGPANYNEQFF. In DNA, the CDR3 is TGTGCCAGCAGTTACGGGCCTGCGAACTACAATGAGCAGTTCTTC.

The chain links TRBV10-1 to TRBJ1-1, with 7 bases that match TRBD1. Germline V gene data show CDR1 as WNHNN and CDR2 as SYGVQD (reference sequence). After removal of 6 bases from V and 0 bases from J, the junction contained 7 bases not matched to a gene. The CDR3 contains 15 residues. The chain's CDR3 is CASSPTGPMNTEAFF. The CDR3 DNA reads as TGCGCCAGCAGCCCGACAGGGCCTATGAACACTGAAGCTTTCTTT.